These 3 T cell receptor beta chains came from one sample sequenced in a study of Ad26.COV2.S vaccination and SARS-CoV-2 variants. Assay used: immunoSEQ multiplex PCR; TCRdb lists only in-frame clones, some missing. The repertoire has roughly 240,000 clones, around 89% of them found once; the top ten carry around 10%. Regarding treatment: about 20 received Ad26.COV2.S at low or high dose, single or two shots; roughly five received placebo; per-sample allocation not given. Following the first vaccine or placebo injection, samples were taken on day 63. The sample was peripheral blood, taken in a trial of Ad26.COV2.S vaccine versus placebo. Receptor source: a person between 18 and 60 years old who received the Ad26.COV2.S COVID-19 vaccine or a placebo.

V gene TRBV15 combines with J gene TRBJ2-1, with D perhaps TRBD2 (5 bases). CDR3 length equals 15 residues. Trimming left V 8 bases short and J 4 bases short, with 18 bases between. Germline V CDR1 and CDR2: LNHNV, YYDKDF (reference sequence). CDR3 DNA sequence: TGTGCCACCGAACTCACTATATCGGGATACAATGAGCAGTTCTTC. Residues: CATELTISGYNEQFF.

The chain recombines TRBV28 with TRBJ2-5; possibly TRBD2 for D (6 bases). The V gene's germline CDR1 is MDHEN and CDR2 SYDVKM. The length of the CDR3 is 14 residues. The V end was cut by 2 bases, the J end by 5 bases, with 12 bases between. In DNA form, the CDR3 reads TGTGCCAGCAGTTTAGGGGGGATTGGGGAGACCCAGTACTTC. Its translation is CASSLGGIGETQYF. The whole variable domain, filled in from reference TRBV28 and TRBJ2-5, reads DVKVTQSSRYLVKRTGEKVFLECVQDMDHENMFWYRQDPGLGLRLIYFSYDVKMKEKGDIPEGYSVSREKKERFSLILESASTNQTSMYLCASSLGGIGETQYFGPGTRLLVL.

This chain uses TRBV3-1 (or the pseudogene TRBV3-2) with TRBJ1-4; D is perhaps TRBD1 (5 bases). With 1 base removed from V and 6 bases from J, the gap between germline ends came to 12 bases. Germline assignment: CDR1 LGHDT and CDR2 YNNKEL (reference sequence). The CDR3 is 15 amino acids. CDR3 region: CASSQGAGPYEKLFF. For the CDR3, the DNA is TGTGCCAGCAGCCAAGGGGCAGGGCCCTATGAAAAACTGTTTTTT.